The next 4 T cell receptor beta chains were all read from a single sample in a study of cytomegalovirus exposure and HLA in healthy donors. The PCR made use of 60 Vbeta and 13 Jbeta primers. Sequenced by immunoSEQ multiplex PCR; TCRdb stores in-frame clones only, minus some. The sample comprises fewer than 150,000 clones, roughly 80% of which are singletons, and 1.2% rests with the top ten. The specimen was PBMCs. These receptors originate from a female donor in good health and CMV-seronegative.

The chain joins TRBV29-1 to TRBJ1-3; maybe TRBD1 (5 bases). Germline V CDR1 and CDR2: SQVTM, ANQGSEA. The CDR3 has 15 amino acids. V was trimmed by 4 bases and J by 0 bases, leaving 13 bases between them. The CDR3: CSVVGGVNSGNTIYF. The CDR3 coding sequence is TGCAGCGTTGTGGGAGGGGTGAACTCTGGAAACACCATATATTTT.

CDR3 in amino acids: CASSSGDRGNEQFF. The CDR3 DNA reads TGCGCCAGCAGCTCCGGGGATCGAGGCAATGAGCAGTTCTTC. V gene TRBV5-1 combines with J gene TRBJ2-1, with D perhaps matching TRBD2 (5 bases). CDR1 is SGHRS, CDR2 YFSETQ, per germline. This CDR3 is built from 14 residues. Trimming removed 3 bases at V and 6 bases at J, with 13 bases between.

CDR3 nucleotides: TGTGCCAGCAGTCTAGGGACACCAAATCAGCCCCAGCATTTT. It yields the protein CASSLGTPNQPQHF. The chain joins TRBV27 to TRBJ1-5, with D maybe TRBD1 (6 bases). From germline, CDR1 is MNHEY and CDR2 SMNVEV (reference sequence). This CDR3 comprises 14 residues. Trimming stripped 5 bases from V and 4 bases from J, with 12 bases between.

The chain carries TRBV7-9 and TRBJ2-5, with 7 bases that match TRBD1. V shed 1 base and J 5 bases; nucleotides not matched to a gene: 7. The CDR3 is 15 residues long. Germline V gene data show CDR1 as SEHNR and CDR2 as FQNEAQ (reference sequence). The CDR3 bases are TGTGCCAGCAGCTTAGGACAGGGTGTCACCGAGACCCAGTACTTC. Its protein product is CASSLGQGVTETQYF.